The 24 T cell receptor beta chains below all came from one sample that was sequenced in a study of STAT5B mutations in CD4+ large granular lymphocyte leukemia. Only in-frame clones appear in the TCRdb table, and some are missing; sequencing was by immunoSEQ multiplex PCR. The data contain some 28,000 clones, 70% to 75% of them singletons. The sequencing sample was made of CD4+ T cells from blood buffy coats. The receptors originated from a human donor in good health.

The chain couples TRBV7-2 to TRBJ2-2; D is undetermined. V lost 5 bases and J lost 6, with 10 bases in between. The CDR3 is made up of 13 amino acids. CDR1 and CDR2 from the germline V gene are SGHTA and FQGNSA. CDR3 in DNA: TGTGCCAGCAGCCTCGGTGCACCCGGGGAGCTGTTTTTT. Amino acid sequence: CASSLGAPGELFF.

V is TRBV4-1 and J is TRBJ2-7, with 8 positions matching TRBD1. This CDR3 has 13 residues. The trim removed 3 bases at V and 6 bases at J, leaving 4 bases unmatched. CDR1 and CDR2 (germline): MGHRA, YSYEKL. The CDR3 DNA follows: TGCGCCAGCAGCCACCGGACAGGGTCCGAGCAGTACTTC. This gives the protein CASSHRTGSEQYF.

The rearrangement uses TRBV5-1 and TRBJ2-7; 8 bases align to TRBD2. This CDR3 has 14 amino acids. With V trimmed by 3 bases and J by 1 base, 3 bases remained unmatched. Germline V CDR1 and CDR2: SGHRS, YFSETQ. The DNA of the CDR3 is TGCGCCAGCAGCTGGGCGGGAGGATCCTACGAGCAGTACTTC. Encoded protein: CASSWAGGSYEQYF.

The chain is built from TRBV27 and TRBJ1-5; 7 bases align to TRBD1. Germline V lookup: CDR1 MNHEY, CDR2 SMNVEV (reference sequence). With 7 bases clipped from V and 4 bases from J, the junction kept 7 bases outside the gene matches. The CDR3 sequence is 14 residues long. The CDR3, as DNA: TGTGCCAGCACTAAGGACAGGCCGAATCAGCCCCAGCATTTT. As protein: CASTKDRPNQPQHF.

This chain connects TRBV5-8 to TRBJ2-3; 14 positions match TRBD2. CDR1 is SGHTS and CDR2 is YDEGEE in the germline V gene. CDR3 size: 19 residues. V lost 1 base to trimming and J lost 0 bases; unmatched junction nucleotides: 7. CDR3 in DNA: TGTGCCAGCAGCTTGAGTGGGACTAGCGGGAGCGGAAGCACAGATACGCAGTATTTT. Protein sequence: CASSLSGTSGSGSTDTQYF.

The chain carries TRBV19 and TRBJ2-1; no reliable D call. The CDR3 length is 15 residues. Between the trimmed V and J ends, which lost 2 bases and 10 bases, there was a span of 18 bases. Germline V CDR1 and CDR2: LNHDA, SQIVND (reference sequence). CDR3 nucleotides: TGTGCCAGTAGTATAACGATCTCCTTCCTAGGGGAGCAGTTCTTC. Amino acids: CASSITISFLGEQFF.

J is TRBJ1-3 and V is TRBV11-2; unclear D gene. V was cut by 1 base and J by 0 bases, with 4 bases left in between. The CDR3 runs to 14 residues. Germline V CDR1 and CDR2: SGHAT, FQNNGV. CDR3 DNA sequence: TGTGCCAGCAGCTTAGGGGACTCTGGAAACACCATATATTTT. It translates to CASSLGDSGNTIYF. The variable domain in full, completed from reference TRBV11-2 and TRBJ1-3, reads EAGVAQSPRYKIIEKRQSVAFWCNPISGHATLYWYQQILGQGPKLLIQFQNNGVVDDSQLPKDRFSAERLKGVDSTLKIQPAKLEDSAVYLCASSLGDSGNTIYFGEGSWLTVV.

This clone was observed a few times. The chain employs TRBV7-9 and TRBJ2-1, with 13 bases that match TRBD2. Germline V lookup: CDR1 SEHNR, CDR2 FQNEAQ (reference sequence). The length of the CDR3 is 14 residues. V shed 5 bases, J shed 15 bases, and the junction held 10 bases outside the gene matches. Written as DNA, the CDR3 is TGTGCCAGCAGCATCGGACTAGCGGGAGATCTTCCGTTCTTC. Residues: CASSIGLAGDLPFF.

This clone was seen a few times. The rearrangement links TRBV7-8 to TRBJ2-7; a weak D match, TRBD1 (5 bases). Per germline, CDR1 SGHVS and CDR2 FQNEAQ. Trimming took off 1 base at V and 5 bases at J, with 15 bases between the two ends. The CDR3 is 15 residues long. DNA of the CDR3: TGTGCCAGCAGCTTAGTGGGGAAGGGGTTGAACGAGCAGTACTTC. Translation gives CASSLVGKGLNEQYF.

The V call is TRBV9, the J call TRBJ2-2; TRBD2 matches 8 bases. Losses at the gene ends were 1 base for V and 7 bases for J; bases not matched to a gene: 6. Germline-derived CDR1 and CDR2 are SGDLS and YYNGEE. The CDR3 sequence is 15 residues long. The CDR3 loop is CASSVSAGGHGELFF. The CDR3 nucleotides are TGTGCCAGCAGCGTAAGTGCGGGGGGTCACGGGGAGCTGTTTTTT.

This chain joins TRBV7-2 and TRBJ1-5, with D tentatively TRBD1 (6 bases). V lost 5 bases, J lost 8 bases, and 19 bases lay in between. The length of the CDR3 is 15 residues. Per germline, CDR1 SGHTA and CDR2 FQGNSA. DNA of the CDR3: TGTGCCAGCAGCCACAAGGCGGGGGGCCGGGAGCCCCAGCATTTT. This translates into CASSHKAGGREPQHF.

This clone occurred a few times. The genes are TRBV25-1 and TRBJ1-1; D is perhaps TRBD1 (6 bases). This CDR3 has 15 residues. From germline, CDR1 is MGHDK and CDR2 SYGVNS. Deletions cut 6 bases from V and 1 base from J, with 15 bases between. Here the CDR3 reads CASRDTGKSNTEAFF. In DNA, the CDR3 is TGTGCCAGCAGAGACACAGGGAAGTCGAACACTGAAGCTTTCTTT.

CDR3 in amino acids: CASSQDSPGVASGSSYEQYF. The CDR3 DNA sequence: TGTGCCAGCAGCCAAGATTCCCCCGGAGTAGCAAGCGGGAGCTCCTACGAGCAGTACTTC. The genes are TRBV4-2 and TRBJ2-7; 8 bases map to TRBD2. Per germline, CDR1 LGHNA and CDR2 YNFKEQ. The V gene end was trimmed by 0 bases and the J gene end by 0 bases; junction bases not matched to a gene: 16. CDR3 length: 20 residues.

This clone was seen just once. CDR3 sequence reads: CASSLELNTEAFF. The CDR3 DNA is TGTGCCAGCAGCCTGGAGTTGAACACTGAAGCTTTCTTT. V is TRBV5-4 and J is TRBJ1-1; D is unclear. Trimming stripped 4 bases from V and 0 bases from J, with 7 bases between. This CDR3 has 13 amino acids. Germline CDR1 is SGHNT and CDR2 is YYREEE (reference sequence).

The chain carries TRBV10-1 and TRBJ1-6; possibly TRBD1 for D (5 bases). With 4 bases removed from V and 7 bases from J, the gap between germline ends came to 11 bases. The CDR3 contains 14 residues. The germline gives CDR1 WNHNN, CDR2 SYGVQD (reference sequence). The CDR3 here is CASSVLRENSPLHF. The CDR3 region has the DNA TGCGCCAGCAGTGTCCTCAGGGAAAATTCACCCCTCCACTTT.

The V gene is TRBV5-1, the J gene TRBJ2-4; TRBD1 might be the D (5 bases). This CDR3 is 17 amino acids long. CDR1 and CDR2 (germline): SGHRS, YFSETQ. V lost 2 bases and J lost 1, with 16 bases in between. The DNA for the CDR3 is TGCGCCAGCAGCTTAGGATTAGGGGTTGTCGCCAAAAACATTCAGTACTTC. This translates into CASSLGLGVVAKNIQYF.

The chain employs TRBV6-5 and TRBJ1-5; D remains ambiguous. CDR1 is MNHEY, CDR2 SVGAGI, per germline. V was pared by 6 bases and J by 1 base, with 10 bases between. The CDR3 sequence is 14 residues long. Written as DNA, the CDR3 is TGTGCCAGCAGGGGTGTTGGGAGCAATCAGCCCCAGCATTTT. It specifies CASRGVGSNQPQHF.

The chain has TRBV9 and TRBJ2-2; no definite D call. Germline CDR1 and CDR2: SGDLS and YYNGEE. V lost 1 base, J lost 7 bases, and 14 bases lay in between. This CDR3 is built from 15 residues. The CDR3 sequence: CASSVQPTGRGELFF. The CDR3 region has the DNA TGTGCCAGCAGCGTACAACCCACGGGCCGCGGGGAGCTGTTTTTT.

The chain uses TRBV6-6 and TRBJ2-7; D gene uncertain. This CDR3 spans 12 amino acids. The V gene lost 5 bases and the J gene lost 3 bases, with 8 bases spanning the gap. Germline V gene data show CDR1 as MNHNY and CDR2 as SVGAGI (reference sequence). The CDR3 sequence is CASSQTDYEQYF. CDR3 DNA sequence: TGTGCCAGCAGTCAAACAGACTACGAGCAGTACTTC.

This chain joins TRBV6-5 and TRBJ2-5, with D perhaps TRBD2 (5 bases). The CDR3 loop spans 14 amino acids. The germline gives CDR1 MNHEY, CDR2 SVGAGI. V shed 8 bases and J shed 8 bases, with 21 bases lying between them. The CDR3 reads CASRNSQDGVTQYF. The CDR3 DNA reads TGTGCCAGCCGTAACAGTCAAGACGGGGTTACCCAGTACTTC.

This clone was detected once. V usage is TRBV6-5 and J usage is TRBJ2-1; D may be TRBD2 (5 bases). V was cut by 10 bases and J by 7 bases, with 14 bases left in between. Germline V CDR1 and CDR2: MNHEY, SVGAGI. There are 12 residues in the CDR3. The CDR3 protein is CATTGDVNEQFF. CDR3 nucleotide sequence: TGTGCCACAACCGGGGATGTAAATGAGCAGTTCTTC.

This chain joins TRBV7-2 and TRBJ2-5; 11 bases are shared with TRBD1. The J call may be mistaken, given a closer DNA end match to TRBJ2-7. This CDR3 spans 14 amino acids. Germline CDR1 reads SGHTA; CDR2 reads FQGNSA. The CDR3 DNA is TGTGCCAGCAGCCCGGGACAGGGGGGTTACGAGCAGTACTTC. This encodes CASSPGQGGYEQYF.

The chain employs TRBV6-5 and TRBJ1-2; no clear D. CDR3 length: 13 amino acids. V lost 5 bases to trimming and J lost 4 bases, with 11 bases between them. Looked up from germline, CDR1 is MNHEY and CDR2 is SVGAGI. The CDR3 sequence: CASSARTGYGYTF. CDR3 nucleotides: TGTGCCAGCAGTGCAAGGACTGGCTATGGCTACACCTTC.

This clone was detected only a few times. The rearrangement links TRBV19 to TRBJ1-5; 10 bases line up with TRBD1. V shed 6 bases and J 3 bases; nucleotides not matched to a gene: 11. This CDR3 has 17 amino acids. Germline V gives CDR1 LNHDA, CDR2 SQIVND (reference sequence). The CDR3 bases are TGTGCCAGTAGCGCCCGTGACAGGGGGCTAATCAATCAGCCCCAGCATTTT. Its translation is CASSARDRGLINQPQHF.